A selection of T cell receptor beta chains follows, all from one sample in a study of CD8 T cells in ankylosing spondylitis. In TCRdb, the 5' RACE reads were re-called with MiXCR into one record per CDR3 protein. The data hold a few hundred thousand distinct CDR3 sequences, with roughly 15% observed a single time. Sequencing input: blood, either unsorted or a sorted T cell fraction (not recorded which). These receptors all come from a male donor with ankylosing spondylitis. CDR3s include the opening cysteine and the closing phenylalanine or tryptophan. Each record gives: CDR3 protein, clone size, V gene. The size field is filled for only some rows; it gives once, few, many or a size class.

CDR3: CASGWTGGMPGELFF
size: NA
V: TRBV28

CDR3: CASSRGQGTRGYTF
size: NA
V: TRBV27

CDR3: CSAVRTSGETQYF
size: NA
V: TRBV20-1

CDR3: CASSLAGRGGIETQYF
size: NA
V: TRBV5-6

CDR3: CASTVGVYQPQHF
size: NA
V: TRBV28

CDR3: CASRKGQGAGYGYTF
size: few
V: TRBV2

CDR3: CASSQNSGGTEAFF
size: NA
V: TRBV7-3

CDR3: CASSLVAGVSTGELFF
size: few
V: TRBV7-2

CDR3: CASSTRPASGGSTDTQYF
size: NA
V: TRBV5-5

CDR3: CASSLGASPLPTNTDTQYF
size: many
V: TRBV12-3/TRBV12-4

CDR3: CASSPQAGAQETQYF
size: few
V: TRBV12-3/TRBV12-4

CDR3: CASSLGQTENEKLFF
size: NA
V: TRBV7-9

CDR3: CSVGPGGSTGELFF
size: few
V: TRBV29-1